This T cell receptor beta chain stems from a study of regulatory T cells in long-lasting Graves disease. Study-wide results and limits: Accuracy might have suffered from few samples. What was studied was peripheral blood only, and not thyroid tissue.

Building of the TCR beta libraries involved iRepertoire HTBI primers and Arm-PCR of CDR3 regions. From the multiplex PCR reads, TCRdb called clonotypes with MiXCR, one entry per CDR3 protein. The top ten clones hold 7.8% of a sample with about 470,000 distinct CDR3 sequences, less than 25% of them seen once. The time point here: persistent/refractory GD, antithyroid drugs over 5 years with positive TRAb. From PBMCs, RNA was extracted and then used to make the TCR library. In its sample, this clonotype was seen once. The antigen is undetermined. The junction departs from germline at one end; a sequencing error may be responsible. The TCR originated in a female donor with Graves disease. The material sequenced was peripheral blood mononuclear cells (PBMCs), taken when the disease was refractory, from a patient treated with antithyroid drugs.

CDR3 sequence reads: CASSQRGEGNQPQHF. The CDR3 DNA follows: TGTGCCAGCAGTCAACGGGGGGAAGGCAATCAGCCCCAGCATTTC. The rearrangement links TRBV7-2 to TRBJ1-5, with D possibly TRBD1 on 5 matching bases. Germline V gives CDR1 SGHTA, CDR2 FQGNSA. The CDR3 runs to 15 residues.